The 13 T cell receptor beta chains given below trace back to one sample, sequenced in a study of post-analysis software for immune sequencing data. TCR beta cDNA libraries included unique molecular identifiers. TCRdb ran MiXCR on the PCR reads and lists one entry per CDR3 protein. The table has around 500,000 distinct CDR3 sequences, less than 40% seen once. General study findings and limits: Patients had higher frequencies than controls of roughly 5 TRBV segments, including TRBV5-6, TRBV5-1 and TRBV20-1.

The antigens for these receptors are not known. The material sequenced was blood. The receptors originated from a girl aged 2-17 years with multiple sclerosis.

The chain combines TRBV2 with TRBJ2-5; D remains unclear. The germline gives CDR1 SNHLY, CDR2 FYNNEI. The CDR3 sequence is 15 residues long. The V and J ends lost 5 bases and 1 base respectively, with 14 bases between them. This chain's CDR3 is CASSSDTHPQETQYF. CDR3 DNA: TGTGCCAGCAGTTCCGACACCCACCCCCAAGAGACCCAGTACTTC.

The V and J genes are TRBV29-1 and TRBJ1-1; D gene ambiguous. The CDR3 totals 14 residues. Germline values: CDR1 SQVTM, CDR2 ANQGSEA. V was clipped by 3 bases and J by 4 bases, with 15 bases between them. CDR3 bases: TGCAGCGTTGATTCTGGCAGCGGAGGCACTGAAGCTTTCTTT. Its translation is CSVDSGSGGTEAFF.

This clonotype has just a few counts. This chain joins TRBV5-1 and TRBJ1-6; 8 bases are shared with TRBD1. The V gene end was trimmed by 4 bases and the J gene end by 8 bases; junction bases not matched to a gene: 8. Germline assignment: CDR1 SGHRS and CDR2 YFSETQ. The CDR3 spans 15 residues. The CDR3 here is CASSLGQGGHSPLHF. In DNA form, the CDR3 reads TGCGCCAGCAGCCTTGGACAGGGAGGGCATTCACCCCTCCACTTT.

This clonotype was picked up a small number of times. V usage is TRBV29-1 and J usage is TRBJ2-5; 16 bases are a match to TRBD2. Germline CDR1 is SQVTM and CDR2 is ANQGSEA. With V trimmed by 4 bases and J by 5 bases, 4 bases remained unmatched. CDR3 size: 15 residues. DNA of the CDR3: TGCAGCGTTGGGGGACTAGCGGGGGGGATGGAGACCCAGTACTTC. This codes for CSVGGLAGGMETQYF.

This clonotype has more than one count but fewer than ten. This chain joins TRBV6-5 and TRBJ1-1, with D hard to call. Germline V gene lookup returns CDR1 MNHEY and CDR2 SVGAGI. This CDR3 region has 13 residues. The V gene lost 6 bases and the J gene lost 1 base, with 9 bases spanning the gap. The CDR3 region is CASSRTENTEAFF. The CDR3 nucleotides are TGTGCCAGCAGCAGAACAGAGAACACTGAAGCTTTCTTT.

The chain uses TRBV6-1 and TRBJ2-3; no definite D call. CDR1 and CDR2 (germline): MNHNS, SASEGT. The CDR3 extends over 12 amino acids. V lost 9 bases and J lost 4, with 11 bases in between. CDR3 coding DNA: TGTGCCAGTTTCTTAGTAGCAGATACGCAGTATTTT. It translates to CASFLVADTQYF.

The rearrangement uses TRBV5-1 and TRBJ2-3; the D is unclear. CDR1 SGHRS and CDR2 YFSETQ come from the germline V gene. The CDR3 spans 12 residues. Trimming removed 10 bases at V and 0 bases at J, with 9 bases between. CDR3 sequence (DNA): TGCGCCGCACCGGGTAGCACAGATACGCAGTATTTT. Translating gives CAAPGSTDTQYF.

V and J are TRBV6-5 and TRBJ2-1; D uncertain. The CDR3 extends over 14 amino acids. The germline V gene encodes CDR1 MNHEY and CDR2 SVGAGI. The V end was cut by 6 bases, the J end by 2 bases, with 11 bases between. The CDR3 loop is CASSYLGAYNEQFF. DNA of the CDR3: TGTGCCAGCAGCTACCTGGGTGCCTACAATGAGCAGTTCTTC.

A word on this clonotype: Germline is not matched at one junction end, which may reflect a read error. V gene TRBV12-5 combines with J gene TRBJ1-2; D is ambiguous. CDR3 length: 13 residues. CDR1 is LGHNT, CDR2 FRNRAP, per germline. The CDR3 DNA is TGTGCTAGTGGTTCCGGGTCCTTCTATGGCCACACCTTC. The encoded protein is CASGSGSFYGHTF.

This clonotype was seen a handful of times. The chain links TRBV15 to TRBJ2-4; no clear D gene. The CDR3 has 13 amino acids. Trimming cost V 4 bases and J 0 bases, with 4 bases left between them. The germline V gene has CDR1 LNHNV and CDR2 YYDKDF (reference sequence). The CDR3 sequence is CATSTIAKNIQYF. As DNA, the CDR3 is TGTGCCACCAGCACAATAGCCAAAAACATTCAGTACTTC.

This clonotype has just a few counts. The chain carries TRBV4-1 and TRBJ2-4; D is perhaps TRBD1 (6 bases). V was trimmed by 1 base and J by 3 bases, leaving 16 bases between them. This CDR3 contains 17 residues. CDR1 MGHRA and CDR2 YSYEKL come from the germline V gene. In DNA form, the CDR3 reads TGCGCCAGCAGCCAAGGTGCAGGGACAAATCACAAAAACATTCAGTACTTC. Its translation: CASSQGAGTNHKNIQYF.

As for this clonotype: The conserved phenylalanine or tryptophan is not found at the CDR3 terminus, so this likely reflects a read error. The CDR3 loop reads CASSWGDLAKNIQYS. The DNA for the CDR3 is TGTGCCAGCAGCTGGGGGGATTTAGCCAAAAACATTCAGTACTCC. The chain is built from TRBV7-9 and TRBJ2-4, with a possible D match to TRBD2 (6 bases). CDR3 size: 15 residues. V was shortened by 4 bases and J by 0 bases, with 10 bases between the two germline ends. Germline V gene data show CDR1 as SEHNR and CDR2 as FQNEAQ (reference sequence).

The V gene is TRBV5-1, the J gene TRBJ2-1, with D unclear. Germline V lookup: CDR1 SGHRS, CDR2 YFSETQ. The length of the CDR3 is 14 residues. Trimming left V 1 base short and J 7 bases short, with 12 bases between. The CDR3 bases are TGCGCCAGCAGCTTGATACCTGGATCTAATGAGCAGTTCTTC. Translation gives CASSLIPGSNEQFF.